The clone carrying this T cell receptor (beta chain) was seen at least ten times. Its antigen is currently unknown. This sample is part of a study of T cell repertoires in cytomegalovirus infection. General study results and limits: In two of eight donors, the top clonotype was HLA-C-restricted CMV-specific. Accumulated public TCR beta family frequency recognized individuals carrying CMV together with the relevant HLA.

TCRdb re-analysed the reads in MiXCR, keeping a single row per CDR3 protein. The sample has roughly 640,000 distinct CDR3 sequences, 20% to 25% seen once; the top ten hold roughly 8%. Sequencing was done on a sample of CD8+ T cells from PBMCs. The clonotype was recovered from a human donor in good health (CMV status not recorded). Some clones in this sample may be carry-over from other donors' samples.

The CDR3 region is CATHPSGMANTGELFF. Here the CDR3 DNA reads TGTGCCACCCATCCTAGCGGGATGGCGAACACCGGGGAGCTGTTTTTT. The chain combines TRBV7-9 with TRBJ2-2; 9 bases line up with TRBD2. Germline trimming cut 10 bases from V and 0 bases from J; bases unmatched to any gene: 9. The length of the CDR3 is 16 residues. The V gene's germline CDR1 is SEHNR and CDR2 FQNEAQ (reference sequence).